The 17 T cell receptor beta chains presented below share a single source sample, sequenced in a study of cytomegalovirus exposure and HLA in healthy donors. With 60 Vbeta and 13 Jbeta primers, the PCR was carried out. Libraries were prepared by immunoSEQ multiplex PCR; TCRdb keeps only in-frame clonotypes and omits some of them. Of over 130,000 clones listed, approximately 79% are singletons. Sequencing used PBMCs. Receptor source: a man aged 45 to 65 in good health and CMV-seropositive.

To note about this clone: Germline is not matched at one junction end, which may reflect a read error. J is TRBJ2-5 and V is TRBV6-5; D is perhaps TRBD1 (6 bases). The CDR3 length is 13 residues. CDR1 is MNHEY and CDR2 is SVGAGI in the germline V gene. As DNA, the CDR3 is TGTGCCAGCAGTTACTGGGGGCAAGGGACCCAGTACTTC. It specifies CASSYWGQGTQYF.

This chain uses TRBV7-8 with TRBJ2-7; TRBD2 agrees at 9 bases. Germline V lookup: CDR1 SGHVS, CDR2 FQNEAQ. V gave up 5 bases and J gave up 0 bases; unmatched junction bases: 2. This CDR3 region has 14 residues. The CDR3 DNA reads TGTGCCAGCAGCAGCGGGAGGAGCTCCTACGAGCAGTACTTC. It yields the protein CASSSGRSSYEQYF. Variable domain in full (rest from reference TRBV7-8 and TRBJ2-7): GAGVSQSPRYKVAKRGQDVALRCDPISGHVSLFWYQQALGQGPEFLTYFQNEAQLDKSGLPSDRFFAERPEGSVSTLKIQRTQQEDSAVYLCASSSGRSSYEQYFGPGTRLTVT.

The chain uses TRBV5-1 and TRBJ2-2, with D possibly being TRBD1 (5 bases). The CDR3 totals 14 residues. V lost 0 bases and J 5 bases, leaving 8 bases between the germline ends. Germline V gene sequence: CDR1 SGHRS, CDR2 YFSETQ. CDR3 DNA sequence: TGCGCCAGCAGCTTGGACAGGTCAACCGGGGAGCTGTTTTTT. Protein product: CASSLDRSTGELFF.

This chain joins TRBV30 and TRBJ1-4; a weak D match, TRBD1 (5 bases). V lost 4 bases to trimming and J lost 8 bases, with 11 bases between them. Germline-derived CDR1 and CDR2 are GTSNPN and SVGIG (reference sequence). This CDR3 spans 12 amino acids. CDR3 DNA: TGTGCCTGGACAGGGATGGGAGAAAAACTGTTTTTT. As protein: CAWTGMGEKLFF.

The table lists this clone with a few counts. The rearrangement uses TRBV27 and TRBJ2-7; D remains ambiguous. CDR3 length: 13 amino acids. Trimming removed 6 bases at V and 2 bases at J, with 11 bases between. Germline lookup yields CDR1 MNHEY and CDR2 SMNVEV (reference sequence). As DNA, the CDR3 is TGTGCCAGCAGGCCTTCCAGGCCCTACGAGCAGTACTTC. This translates into CASRPSRPYEQYF.

This sequence joins TRBV19 and TRBJ2-2, with a weak D call TRBD2 (7 bases). The germline V gene has CDR1 LNHDA and CDR2 SQIVND (reference sequence). The germline V and J ends were trimmed by 3 bases and 2 bases, with 10 bases remaining between them. This CDR3 is built from 15 residues. CDR3 sequence reads: CASSIWGGNTGELFF. The CDR3 DNA reads TGTGCCAGTAGTATCTGGGGGGGCAACACCGGGGAGCTGTTTTTT. Full variable domain (outside the CDR3, taken from reference TRBV19 and TRBJ2-2): DGGITQSPKYLFRKEGQNVTLSCEQNLNHDAMYWYRQDPGQGLRLIYYSQIVNDFQKGDIAEGYSVSREKKESFPLTVTSAQKNPTAFYLCASSIWGGNTGELFFGEGSRLTVL.

In this sample, this clone turned up a few times. The genes are TRBV9 and TRBJ2-4, with D perhaps matching TRBD1 (6 bases). This CDR3 spans 14 amino acids. V was shortened by 0 bases and J by 8 bases, with 12 bases between the two germline ends. Per germline, CDR1 SGDLS and CDR2 YYNGEE. Written as DNA, the CDR3 is TGTGCCAGCAGCGTAGGACAGGCATCATACATTCAGTACTTC. The encoded protein is CASSVGQASYIQYF.

This clone turned up a few times. The chain is built from TRBV11-1 and TRBJ1-6; 9 bases line up with TRBD1. This CDR3 region has 15 residues. Germline V lookup: CDR1 SGHAT, CDR2 FQDESV (reference sequence). J lost 6 bases, V lost 7 bases, and 7 bases had no gene match. The CDR3 here is CASNTGQGLNSPLHF. DNA for the CDR3: TGTGCCAGCAACACGGGACAGGGACTTAATTCACCCCTCCACTTT.

V gene TRBV28 combines with J gene TRBJ1-2; a weak D match, TRBD1 (5 bases). The CDR3 loop spans 14 amino acids. In germline, CDR1 is MDHEN, CDR2 SYDVKM. Trimming removed 6 bases at V and 8 bases at J, with 19 bases between. The chain's CDR3 is CASRTGLRWGGYTF. The CDR3 bases are TGTGCCAGCAGAACCGGATTGAGATGGGGCGGCTACACCTTC.

The chain joins TRBV10-3 to TRBJ1-2; D not resolved. Germline CDR1 reads ENHRY; CDR2 reads SYGVKD. The CDR3 covers 14 residues. V was trimmed by 3 bases and J by 5 bases, leaving 13 bases between them. Written as DNA, the CDR3 is TGTGCCATCAGTGAACCTGGCGCCGGGTATGGCTACACCTTC. Encoded protein: CAISEPGAGYGYTF.

This clone came up a few times. V gene TRBV5-1 combines with J gene TRBJ1-2, with TRBD1 matching 7 bases. V was clipped by 2 bases and J by 5 bases; unmatched bases: 3. The CDR3 covers 13 residues. Germline CDR1 and CDR2: SGHRS and YFSETQ. The CDR3 nucleotides read TGCGCCAGCAGCTTAGAGGGACAGTATGGCTACACCTTC. Its protein product is CASSLEGQYGYTF.

The V gene is TRBV5-4, the J gene TRBJ2-7, with 13 bases that match TRBD2. In germline, CDR1 is SGHNT, CDR2 YYREEE (reference sequence). The CDR3 contains 15 residues. Trimming removed 4 bases from V and 4 bases from J; junction bases left unmatched: 5. CDR3 amino acids: CASSQQGLAGYEQYF. CDR3 sequence (DNA): TGTGCCAGCAGCCAGCAGGGACTAGCGGGGTACGAGCAGTACTTC.

The J gene is TRBJ2-1, the V gene TRBV19, with D possibly matching TRBD1 (6 bases). This CDR3 comprises 13 residues. Trimming left V 5 bases short and J 3 bases short, with 8 bases between. Germline CDR1 is LNHDA and CDR2 is SQIVND (reference sequence). DNA for the CDR3: TGTGCCAGTAGTCAGGGGAACTACAATGAGCAGTTCTTC. Amino acids: CASSQGNYNEQFF.

The gene calls are TRBV6-5 and TRBJ1-1; D remains ambiguous. Germline loops: CDR1 MNHEY, CDR2 SVGAGI. V was clipped by 3 bases and J by 5 bases, with 10 bases between them. The CDR3 runs 13 residues. CDR3 amino acids: CASSYNRGTEAFF. CDR3 bases: TGTGCCAGCAGTTATAACCGGGGAACTGAAGCTTTCTTT.

J is TRBJ1-6 and V is TRBV6-1, with 10 bases matching TRBD1. CDR1 MNHNS and CDR2 SASEGT come from the germline V gene. The CDR3 loop spans 16 amino acids. Germline trimming cut 4 bases from V and 9 bases from J; bases unmatched to any gene: 9. The CDR3 here is CASSGRDRGPSSPLHF. For the CDR3, the DNA is TGTGCCAGCAGTGGCCGGGACAGGGGACCCTCTTCACCCCTCCACTTT.

This clone was seen more than once but under ten times. The rearrangement joins TRBV7-2 to TRBJ2-1, with 11 bases that match TRBD2. Germline V gene lookup returns CDR1 SGHTA and CDR2 FQGNSA. V lost 1 base, J lost 4 bases, and 9 bases stayed unmatched. This CDR3 has 18 residues. Written as DNA, the CDR3 is TGTGCCAGCAGCTTAGTTCGGCCTAGCGGGAGGCATTACAATGAGCAGTTCTTC. It is translated as CASSLVRPSGRHYNEQFF.

About this clone itself: One end of the junction is discordant with germline, which a read error may explain. Within the sample, other DNA sequences also encode this same CDR3. The CDR3 is CASSGDRDQPQHF. Here the CDR3 DNA reads TGTGCCAGCAGTGGGGACAGGGACCAGCCTCAGCATTTT. This chain connects TRBV2 to TRBJ1-5, with 9 bases fitting TRBD1. Germline V gene data show CDR1 as SNHLY and CDR2 as FYNNEI. The CDR3 covers 13 residues.